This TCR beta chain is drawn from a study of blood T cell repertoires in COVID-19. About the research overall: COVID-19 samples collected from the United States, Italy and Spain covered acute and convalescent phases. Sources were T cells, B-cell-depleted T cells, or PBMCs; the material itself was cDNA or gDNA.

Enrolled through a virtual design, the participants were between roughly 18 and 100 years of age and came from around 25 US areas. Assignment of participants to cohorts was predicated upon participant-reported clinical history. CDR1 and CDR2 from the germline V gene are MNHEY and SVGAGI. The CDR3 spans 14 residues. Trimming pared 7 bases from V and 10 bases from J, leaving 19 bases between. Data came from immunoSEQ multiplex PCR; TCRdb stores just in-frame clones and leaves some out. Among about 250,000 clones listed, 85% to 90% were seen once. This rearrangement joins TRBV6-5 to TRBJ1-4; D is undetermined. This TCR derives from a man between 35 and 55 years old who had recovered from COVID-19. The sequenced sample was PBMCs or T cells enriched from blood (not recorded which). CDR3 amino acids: CASMRAGLEGKLFF. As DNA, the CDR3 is TGTGCCAGCATGAGGGCAGGACTAGAAGGAAAACTGTTTTTT.